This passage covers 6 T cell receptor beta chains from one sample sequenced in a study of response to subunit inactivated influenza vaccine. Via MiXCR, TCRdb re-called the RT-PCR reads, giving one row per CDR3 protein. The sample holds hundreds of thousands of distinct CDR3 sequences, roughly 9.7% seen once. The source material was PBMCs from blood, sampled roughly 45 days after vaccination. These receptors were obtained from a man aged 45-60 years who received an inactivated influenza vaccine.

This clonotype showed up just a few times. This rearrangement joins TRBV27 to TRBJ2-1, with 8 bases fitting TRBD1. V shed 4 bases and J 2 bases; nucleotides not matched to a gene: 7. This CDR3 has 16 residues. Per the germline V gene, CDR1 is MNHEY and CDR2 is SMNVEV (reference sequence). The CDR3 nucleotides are TGTGCCAGCAGTTATGAGACAGGGGTGGCCTACAATGAGCAGTTCTTC. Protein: CASSYETGVAYNEQFF.

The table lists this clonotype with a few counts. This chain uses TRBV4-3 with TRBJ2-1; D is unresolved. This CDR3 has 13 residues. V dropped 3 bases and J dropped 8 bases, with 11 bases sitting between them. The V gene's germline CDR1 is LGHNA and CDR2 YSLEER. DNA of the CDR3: TGCGCCAGCAGCCAGATGCTTAACTATGAGCAGTTCTTC. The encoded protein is CASSQMLNYEQFF.

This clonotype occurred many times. The CDR3 protein is CASSPRSAVGSYEQYF. The CDR3 region has the DNA TGTGCCAGCAGTCCGCGGTCGGCGGTGGGGTCCTACGAGCAGTACTTC. J is TRBJ2-7 and V is TRBV7-2, with no clear D. The CDR3 has 16 amino acids. V was pared by 6 bases and J by 1 base, with 19 bases between. Germline CDR1 is SGHTA and CDR2 is FQGNSA.

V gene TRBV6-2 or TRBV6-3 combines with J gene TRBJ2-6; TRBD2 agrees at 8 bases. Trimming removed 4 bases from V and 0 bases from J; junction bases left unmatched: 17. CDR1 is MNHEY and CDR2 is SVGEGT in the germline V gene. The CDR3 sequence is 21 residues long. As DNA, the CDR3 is TGTGCCAGCAGTTCTCCACCTCGGGGTGGCGGGACTAGCTCTGGGGCCAACGTCCTGACTTTC. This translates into CASSSPPRGGGTSSGANVLTF.

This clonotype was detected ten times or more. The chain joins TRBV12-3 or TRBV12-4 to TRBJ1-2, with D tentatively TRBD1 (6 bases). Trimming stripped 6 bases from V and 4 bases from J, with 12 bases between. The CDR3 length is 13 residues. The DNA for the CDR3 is TGTGCCAGCAGCCGCGACAGGATCTATGGCTACACCTTC. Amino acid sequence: CASSRDRIYGYTF.

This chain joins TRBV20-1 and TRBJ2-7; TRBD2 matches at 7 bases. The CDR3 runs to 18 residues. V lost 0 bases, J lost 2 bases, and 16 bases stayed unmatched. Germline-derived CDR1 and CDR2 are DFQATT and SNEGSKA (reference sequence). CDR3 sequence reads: CSARDRANSGRSTYEQYF. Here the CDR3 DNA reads TGCAGTGCTAGAGATAGGGCGAATAGCGGGCGTAGTACCTACGAGCAGTACTTC.